The 24 T cell receptor beta chains below were found in one sample sequenced in a study of T cells after posttransplantation cyclophosphamide. Repertoires were generated with immunoSEQ multiplex PCR, while TCRdb's copy carries only in-frame clones and drops some. The sample holds roughly 35,000 clones, and no clone turns up only once. The sample taken for sequencing was PBMCs. The receptors stem from a girl aged 5 to 17 in good health, CMV-negative, and a related stem cell transplant donor.

The rearrangement links TRBV28 to TRBJ1-2; 9 bases are shared with TRBD1. V was pared by 2 bases and J by 2 bases, with 12 bases of the junction left unmatched. The CDR3 is made up of 18 amino acids. The germline gives CDR1 MDHEN, CDR2 SYDVKM. The CDR3 DNA is TGTGCCAGCAGTTTAGGCCCCGGGACAGGGTTTATAAACTATGGCTACACCTTC. Translated, it gives CASSLGPGTGFINYGYTF.

This clone came up many times. The rearrangement uses TRBV5-1 and TRBJ2-2; 8 positions agree with TRBD2. Germline-derived CDR1 and CDR2 are SGHRS and YFSETQ. The V segment lost 6 bases and the J segment 5 bases; nucleotides outside the gene matches: 9. The CDR3 covers 15 residues. CDR3 in amino acids: CASTEVAGSTGELFF. CDR3 nucleotide sequence: TGCGCCAGCACGGAGGTAGCGGGATCAACCGGGGAGCTGTTTTTT.

This chain connects TRBV18 to TRBJ2-3; TRBD2 agrees at 7 bases. The ends lost 0 bases at V and 6 bases at J; junction bases unmatched: 9. Germline V gene sequence: CDR1 KGHSH, CDR2 LQKENI. The CDR3 length is 16 residues. In DNA, the CDR3 is TGTGCCAGCTCACCACCCGGACTGCGGGAGTCGGATACGCAGTATTTT. Translating gives CASSPPGLRESDTQYF.

This clone was observed at least ten times. The rearrangement uses TRBV6-5 and TRBJ1-1; 9 nucleotides match TRBD1. The junction had 10 bases not matched to a gene; V was cut back by 6 bases and J by 5 bases. CDR1 and CDR2 from the germline V gene are MNHEY and SVGAGI. This CDR3 contains 15 residues. CDR3 nucleotide sequence: TGTGCCAGCAGGGACCCCGGGACAGGGAAGACTGAAGCTTTCTTT. This encodes CASRDPGTGKTEAFF.

This clone came up a few times. V is TRBV2 and J is TRBJ1-2, with a tentative D call TRBD1 (5 bases). Trimming left V 6 bases short and J 3 bases short, with 14 bases between. Germline assignment: CDR1 SNHLY and CDR2 FYNNEI. This CDR3 region has 14 residues. The CDR3 DNA sequence: TGTGCCAGCAGGGGGGGGACTCCCTACTATGGCTACACCTTC. It encodes CASRGGTPYYGYTF.

This clone was counted only a few times. This rearrangement joins TRBV5-1 to TRBJ2-1; 8 bases are a match to TRBD2. CDR1 is SGHRS, CDR2 YFSETQ, per germline. V dropped 0 bases and J dropped 4; count of bases not matched to a gene: 6. This CDR3 spans 16 amino acids. For the CDR3, the DNA is TGCGCCAGCAGCTTGGCCCCCACTAGCGGTTACAATGAGCAGTTCTTC. Protein: CASSLAPTSGYNEQFF.

In this sample, this clone turned up many times. The gene calls are TRBV5-1 and TRBJ1-3, with 7 bases fitting TRBD1. Germline CDR1 and CDR2: SGHRS and YFSETQ. The V gene end was trimmed by 2 bases and the J gene end by 0 bases; junction bases not matched to a gene: 2. The CDR3 sequence is 15 residues long. In nucleotides, the CDR3 is TGCGCCAGCAGCTTAACAGGGGTCTCTGGAAACACCATATATTTT. Protein: CASSLTGVSGNTIYF.

The table lists this clone with a few counts. The rearrangement uses TRBV6-5 and TRBJ1-2, with TRBD1 matching over 7 bases. CDR1 MNHEY and CDR2 SVGAGI come from the germline V gene. The CDR3 covers 15 residues. V was clipped by 6 bases and J by 2 bases; unmatched bases: 9. The CDR3 loop is CASSPGTAPNYGYTF. CDR3 bases: TGTGCCAGCAGCCCGGGGACAGCCCCCAACTATGGCTACACCTTC.

This clone was counted ten times or more. The rearrangement links TRBV5-1 to TRBJ2-7; tentative D call: TRBD1 (9 bases). Looked up from germline, CDR1 is SGHRS and CDR2 is YFSETQ. The CDR3 covers 14 residues. V shed 2 bases and J shed 6 bases, with 15 bases lying between them. The CDR3 spells CASSLQGAGGEQYF. In nucleotides, the CDR3 is TGCGCCAGCAGCTTACAGGGGGCGGGGGGCGAGCAGTACTTC.

The sample holds a few counts of this clone. The rearrangement links TRBV27 to TRBJ1-3, with 7 bases lining up with TRBD1. Germline values: CDR1 MNHEY, CDR2 SMNVEV (reference sequence). With V trimmed by 4 bases and J by 2 bases, 5 bases remained unmatched. There are 15 residues in the CDR3. CDR3 region: CASSSKGAAGNTIYF. CDR3 DNA sequence: TGTGCCAGCAGTTCCAAGGGGGCAGCTGGAAACACCATATATTTT.

The table lists this clone with many counts. The chain uses TRBV6-1 and TRBJ1-2; 10 bases align to TRBD1. Germline-derived CDR1 and CDR2 are MNHNS and SASEGT. Trimming at V came to 5 bases and at J to 6 bases, leaving 3 bases not matched to a gene. The CDR3 sequence is 13 residues long. Here the CDR3 DNA reads TGTGCCAGCAGTACCGGGACAGGGGATGGCTACACCTTC. Protein sequence: CASSTGTGDGYTF.

V and J are TRBV13 and TRBJ2-7; 10 bases are shared with TRBD2. Trimming took 5 bases from V and 3 from J; bases not matched to a gene: 13. This CDR3 is 17 amino acids long. In germline, CDR1 is PRHDT, CDR2 FYEKMQ (reference sequence). The CDR3 nucleotides read TGTGCCAGCAGCGCACCCAGGGTAGCGGGAGGTGGCTACGAGCAGTACTTC. It specifies CASSAPRVAGGGYEQYF.

At least ten counts were recorded for this clone. The chain couples TRBV5-5 to TRBJ2-1; 12 bases line up with TRBD1. This CDR3 contains 14 residues. Germline CDR1 SGHKS, CDR2 YYEKEE (reference sequence). Trimming at V came to 4 bases and at J to 7 bases, leaving 3 bases not matched to a gene. The CDR3 protein is CASSLGQGANEQFF. Written as DNA, the CDR3 is TGTGCCAGCAGCCTGGGACAGGGGGCTAATGAGCAGTTCTTC.

This clone was seen repeatedly, ten times or more. The gene calls are TRBV10-1 and TRBJ1-6, with D unclear. Germline V CDR1 and CDR2: WNHNN, SYGVQD (reference sequence). Trimming pared 6 bases from V and 7 bases from J, leaving 7 bases between. The CDR3 totals 12 residues. As DNA, the CDR3 is TGCGCCAGCAGCCCTAACAATTCACCCCTCCACTTT. It codes for CASSPNNSPLHF.

In this sample, this clone turned up many times. The CDR3 coding sequence is TGTGCCAGCAGTTTGCCAGGGGGCGCGAACACCGGGGAGCTGTTTTTT. This codes for CASSLPGGANTGELFF. The V and J genes are TRBV28 and TRBJ2-2; 8 nucleotides line up with TRBD1. The length of the CDR3 is 16 residues. The germline V gene encodes CDR1 MDHEN and CDR2 SYDVKM. J gave up 0 bases and V 3 bases, and 3 bases lay outside the gene matches.

This clone was counted ten times or more. This rearrangement joins TRBV7-5 to TRBJ2-4; the DNA was not compared with TRBD1, the D call given in the table. TRBV7-5 is a documented pseudogene. This CDR3 has 16 amino acids. DNA of the CDR3: TGTGTCAGAAGCCAAGGGGCAGTCTCCGCCAAAAACATTCAGTACTTC. Residues: CVRSQGAVSAKNIQYF.

The chain joins TRBV9 to TRBJ1-6, with D unclear. CDR3 length: 14 amino acids. The germline V gene has CDR1 SGDLS and CDR2 YYNGEE. The V and J ends lost 1 base and 10 bases respectively, with 12 bases between them. The CDR3 region has the DNA TGTGCCAGCAGCGTACGGGAACTTCGATCACCCCTCCACTTT. Amino acid sequence: CASSVRELRSPLHF.

Ten or more counts support this clone. V usage is TRBV2 and J usage is TRBJ1-1; D is unresolved. Germline CDR1 is SNHLY and CDR2 is FYNNEI. The V gene lost 10 bases and the J gene lost 4 bases, with 25 bases spanning the gap. There are 16 residues in the CDR3. The CDR3 loop reads CATSLGPTGGGTEAFF. For the CDR3, the DNA is TGTGCCACCTCACTGGGCCCGACCGGAGGTGGCACTGAAGCTTTCTTT. The variable domain in full, with the rest retrieved from reference TRBV2 and TRBJ1-1, is EPEVTQTPSHQVTQMGQEVILRCVPISNHLYFYWYRQILGQKVEFLVSFYNNEISEKSEIFDDQFSVERPDGSNFTLKIRSTKLEDSAMYFCATSLGPTGGGTEAFFGQGTRLTVV.

This clone was seen repeatedly, ten times or more. The chain combines TRBV10-3 with TRBJ2-2; 8 bases align to TRBD1. This CDR3 is built from 13 residues. The germline V gene encodes CDR1 ENHRY and CDR2 SYGVKD. Trimming cost V 11 bases and J 5 bases; bases outside gene matches: 7. In DNA, the CDR3 is TGTGCCGTACAGGGGGAAGGGACCGGGGAGCTGTTTTTT. Translation gives CAVQGEGTGELFF.

This clone has more than one count but fewer than ten. V is TRBV4-1 and J is TRBJ2-3, with 7 positions matching TRBD1. The CDR3 covers 17 residues. V was clipped by 2 bases and J by 2 bases; unmatched bases: 10. Per the germline V gene, CDR1 is MGHRA and CDR2 is YSYEKL. CDR3 nucleotides: TGCGCCAGCAGCCAAAAGGGACAGAGGGTGATCACAGATACGCAGTATTTT. Translated, it gives CASSQKGQRVITDTQYF.

This clone has a count of ten or more. The V gene is TRBV15, the J gene TRBJ2-5, with a possible D match to TRBD1 (5 bases). The CDR3 contains 15 residues. CDR1 is LNHNV and CDR2 is YYDKDF in the germline V gene (reference sequence). Between the trimmed V and J ends, which lost 0 bases and 5 bases, there was a span of 13 bases. The CDR3 nucleotides read TGTGCCACCAGCAGAGATAAGGGGCTTGGTGAGACCCAGTACTTC. Amino acid sequence: CATSRDKGLGETQYF.

In its sample, this clone was seen many times. The chain links TRBV9 to TRBJ2-7; TRBD2 matches 11 bases. Trimming cost V 4 bases and J 4 bases; bases outside gene matches: 7. The CDR3 length is 15 residues. The germline V gene has CDR1 SGDLS and CDR2 YYNGEE. This CDR3 reads CASSPLGTSGYEQYF. DNA for the CDR3: TGTGCCAGCAGCCCCCTCGGGACTAGCGGATACGAGCAGTACTTC.

In its sample, this clone was seen many times. The genes are TRBV7-2 and TRBJ2-1; possibly TRBD2 for D (6 bases). Trimming took off 1 base at V and 6 bases at J, with 10 bases between the two ends. Germline V CDR1 and CDR2: SGHTA, FQGNSA. This CDR3 has 14 residues. CDR3 nucleotides: TGTGCCAGCAGCTTAGTCCGGGACTCCAATGAGCAGTTCTTC. Protein sequence: CASSLVRDSNEQFF.

This clone was picked up a small number of times. This rearrangement joins TRBV6-1 to TRBJ2-4; D is possibly TRBD2 (5 bases). V was shortened by 5 bases and J by 6 bases, with 17 bases between the two germline ends. This CDR3 is built from 15 residues. Germline V lookup: CDR1 MNHNS, CDR2 SASEGT. The CDR3 bases are TGTGCCAGCAGTACTCGGGAAGGGCGCGGAAACATTCAGTACTTC. Protein sequence: CASSTREGRGNIQYF.